Below, 18 T cell receptor beta chains from the same sample are listed, as sequenced in a study of response to subunit inactivated influenza vaccine. TCRdb ran MiXCR on the RT-PCR reads and lists one entry per CDR3 protein. The sample records about 800,000 distinct CDR3 sequences, about 20% being singletons. The sequencing here drew on PBMCs from blood, taken around 5 days after vaccination. The receptors here all came from a man aged 45-60 years who received an inactivated influenza vaccine.

This chain links TRBV7-9 with TRBJ1-5, with D tentatively TRBD1 (5 bases). In germline, CDR1 is SEHNR, CDR2 FQNEAQ (reference sequence). This CDR3 is built from 16 residues. V was trimmed by 2 bases and J by 7 bases, leaving 18 bases between them. The CDR3 loop reads CASSLFGGPEEQPQHF. In DNA form, the CDR3 reads TGTGCCAGCAGCTTATTTGGGGGACCGGAGGAACAGCCCCAGCATTTT.

This clonotype was seen just once. The chain employs TRBV6-1 and TRBJ2-7; D possibly corresponds to TRBD2 (6 bases). The germline CDR1 and CDR2 sequences are MNHNS and SASEGT. The CDR3 length is 16 residues. Deletions cut 0 bases from V and 3 bases from J, with 15 bases between. The CDR3 loop is CASSEAPGPSVYEQYF. For the CDR3, the DNA is TGTGCCAGCAGTGAAGCCCCCGGCCCTAGCGTCTACGAGCAGTACTTC.

This clonotype came up many times. The rearrangement joins TRBV3-1 to TRBJ1-1, with unresolved D. The length of the CDR3 is 12 residues. Germline V gives CDR1 LGHDT, CDR2 YNNKEL (reference sequence). V was pared by 4 bases and J by 5 bases, with 8 bases between. The CDR3 DNA reads as TGTGCCAGCAGCCGATCTGGAACTGAAGCTTTCTTT. Amino acid sequence: CASSRSGTEAFF.

A few counts support this clonotype. The chain has TRBV6-5 and TRBJ1-1, with 9 positions matching TRBD1. The germline gives CDR1 MNHEY, CDR2 SVGAGI. V gave up 2 bases and J gave up 0 bases; unmatched junction bases: 4. The CDR3 loop spans 16 amino acids. CDR3 DNA sequence: TGTGCCAGCAGTTACGTACAGGGGGCCATGAACACTGAAGCTTTCTTT. Translation: CASSYVQGAMNTEAFF.

The chain has TRBV6-1 and TRBJ2-3; TRBD2 is a possible D gene (6 bases). CDR1 and CDR2 from the germline V gene are MNHNS and SASEGT. V was pared by 6 bases and J by 3 bases, with 13 bases between. The CDR3 is 14 residues long. CDR3 coding DNA: TGTGCCAGCAGGGGAGGCGGTGGGACAGATACGCAGTATTTT. This codes for CASRGGGGTDTQYF.

This clonotype was seen many times. This chain uses TRBV20-1 with TRBJ1-2; 7 nucleotides agree with TRBD1. The CDR3 spans 15 residues. The germline gives CDR1 DFQATT, CDR2 SNEGSKA (reference sequence). Trimming cost V 3 bases and J 0 bases; bases outside gene matches: 7. The DNA for the CDR3 is TGCAGTGCTAGGGCTCGCGGACAGGCTAACTATGGCTACACCTTC. It translates to CSARARGQANYGYTF.

This clonotype has at least ten counts. The V call is TRBV7-2, the J call TRBJ2-3; 12 bases map to TRBD2. Per germline, CDR1 SGHTA and CDR2 FQGNSA. CDR3 length: 16 amino acids. The trim removed 5 bases at V and 2 bases at J, leaving 5 bases unmatched. CDR3 protein: CASSPRLAGATDTQYF. Written as DNA, the CDR3 is TGTGCCAGCAGCCCCCGACTAGCGGGAGCCACAGATACGCAGTATTTT.

This clonotype was seen repeatedly, ten times or more. The V call is TRBV7-2, the J call TRBJ2-2; TRBD2 might be the D (5 bases). The V and J ends lost 5 bases and 5 bases respectively, with 12 bases between them. The CDR3 extends over 14 amino acids. Per germline, CDR1 SGHTA and CDR2 FQGNSA. The CDR3 loop reads CASSRVGGTGELFF. The CDR3, as DNA: TGTGCCAGCAGCCGCGTGGGCGGGACCGGGGAGCTGTTTTTT.

In nucleotides, the CDR3 is TGTGCCAGCAGCTCAATACGAAAATCGGGGGTAGAGACCCAGTACTTC. It specifies CASSSIRKSGVETQYF. V gene TRBV11-2 combines with J gene TRBJ2-5; D may be TRBD2 (6 bases). CDR1 and CDR2 (germline): SGHAT, FQNNGV. Trimming cost V 4 bases and J 4 bases, with 19 bases left between them. This CDR3 has 16 residues.

This clonotype was detected a few times. Its ends do not fully match the called genes, so a read error is possible. V gene TRBV5-1 combines with J gene TRBJ2-7; 10 bases are a match to TRBD2. Germline V gene data show CDR1 as SGHRS and CDR2 as YFSETQ. CDR3 length equals 18 residues. The DNA of the CDR3 is TGCGCCAGCAGCTTGCTGTTAGCGGGGGGTCGAAACTCCCACGAGCAGTACTTC. Protein sequence: CASSLLLAGGRNSHEQYF.

V gene TRBV3-1 combines with J gene TRBJ1-2; the D gene is possibly TRBD1 (6 bases). Germline V gene data show CDR1 as LGHDT and CDR2 as YNNKEL (reference sequence). The CDR3 covers 14 residues. V was trimmed by 6 bases and J by 4 bases, leaving 15 bases between them. This chain's CDR3 is CASSPAGQRYGYTF. The CDR3 DNA reads TGTGCCAGCAGTCCGGCCGGACAGCGCTATGGCTACACCTTC. The full variable domain, in which reference TRBV3-1 and TRBJ1-2 provide the parts outside the CDR3, is DTAVSQTPKYLVTQMGNDKSIKCEQNLGHDTMYWYKQDSKKFLKIMFSYNNKELIINETVPNRFSPKSPDKAHLNLHINSLELGDSAVYFCASSPAGQRYGYTFGSGTRLTVV.

This clonotype has at least ten counts. The rearrangement links TRBV29-1 to TRBJ2-3, with a possible D match to TRBD2 (6 bases). Germline V gene data show CDR1 as SQVTM and CDR2 as ANQGSEA. The ends were cut back, 0 bases at V and 2 bases at J, with 21 bases in the middle. CDR3 length equals 18 residues. The CDR3: CSVEDRIPRDSVTDTQYF. The CDR3 DNA reads as TGCAGCGTTGAAGATCGGATCCCCCGGGACTCCGTCACAGATACGCAGTATTTT.

This chain links TRBV29-1 with TRBJ2-5; D ambiguous. The CDR3 contains 12 residues. With 4 bases removed from V and 5 bases from J, the gap between germline ends came to 11 bases. CDR1 SQVTM and CDR2 ANQGSEA come from the germline V gene. CDR3 amino acids: CSVGGPEETQYF. Here the CDR3 DNA reads TGCAGCGTTGGTGGGCCGGAGGAGACCCAGTACTTC.

The chain is built from TRBV13 and TRBJ2-5; 11 positions match TRBD2. Germline CDR1 PRHDT, CDR2 FYEKMQ (reference sequence). The trim removed 6 bases at V and 6 bases at J, leaving 9 bases unmatched. The CDR3 loop spans 15 amino acids. CDR3 sequence reads: CASSVLAGARQTQYF. DNA for the CDR3: TGTGCCAGCAGTGTACTAGCGGGGGCTAGACAGACCCAGTACTTC.

This clonotype was recorded a few times. The chain combines TRBV4-3 with TRBJ2-7, with 8 bases that match TRBD1. Germline V gene lookup returns CDR1 LGHNA and CDR2 YSLEER. V lost 1 base and J lost 3; bases outside the gene matches: 2. This CDR3 is built from 14 residues. This CDR3 reads CASSQARGHYEQYF. In DNA form, the CDR3 reads TGCGCCAGCAGCCAAGCCAGGGGGCACTACGAGCAGTACTTC.

This clonotype came up a few times. This chain uses TRBV5-1 with TRBJ2-7, with 9 bases aligning to TRBD1. The germline CDR1 and CDR2 sequences are SGHRS and YFSETQ. This CDR3 spans 14 amino acids. Trimming at V came to 4 bases and at J to 6 bases, leaving 8 bases not matched to a gene. The CDR3, as DNA: TGCGCCAGCAGCGTGGGACAGGGAATGGGCGAGCAGTACTTC. It is translated as CASSVGQGMGEQYF.

The chain employs TRBV7-9 and TRBJ1-2, with D possibly being TRBD1 (6 bases). Trimming removed 5 bases from V and 6 bases from J, with 13 bases in between. Germline V gives CDR1 SEHNR, CDR2 FQNEAQ (reference sequence). This CDR3 comprises 13 residues. CDR3 residues: CASSIRGLDGYTF. In DNA form, the CDR3 reads TGTGCCAGCAGCATTAGGGGGTTGGATGGCTACACCTTC.

This clonotype was counted a few times. The gene calls are TRBV3-1 and TRBJ2-6; 7 positions match TRBD1. V gave up 0 bases and J gave up 0 bases; unmatched junction bases: 8. The CDR3 loop spans 19 amino acids. Germline V gives CDR1 LGHDT, CDR2 YNNKEL (reference sequence). Here the CDR3 DNA reads TGTGCCAGCAGCCAAGAGTACGAGACAGGGACCTCTGGGGCCAACGTCCTGACTTTC. This codes for CASSQEYETGTSGANVLTF.